This T cell receptor beta chain was identified during a study of post-analysis software for immune sequencing data. The CDR3 contains 16 residues. Looked up from germline, CDR1 is DFQATT and CDR2 is SNEGSKA (reference sequence). V shed 3 bases, J shed 4 bases, and the junction held 11 bases outside the gene matches. The authors incorporated unique molecular identifiers into the TCR beta cDNA libraries. Each batch of roughly 0.95 to 10 million T cells produced hundreds of thousands of cDNA molecules. TCRdb reprocessed the PCR reads with MiXCR, giving one entry per CDR3 protein. Seen here are approximately 660,000 distinct CDR3 sequences, roughly three fifths observed once, and the top ten hold roughly 10%. Findings of the study overall: Strong same-batch co-clustering of samples appeared with F measure clustering. In patients, TRBV5-6, TRBV5-1 and TRBV20-1 belonged to five TRBV segments found more frequently than in controls.

On this clonotype itself: Its target is unknown.

The rearrangement joins TRBV20-1 to TRBJ2-7, with 11 nucleotides matching TRBD1. Sequenced sample: blood. This sequence originates from a girl aged 2 to 10 with multiple sclerosis. The CDR3 here is CSASGGQGGSLYEQYF. The CDR3 DNA reads TGCAGTGCTAGTGGGGGACAGGGGGGCTCCCTTTACGAGCAGTACTTC.